What follows are 9 T cell receptor beta chains derived from one specimen sequenced in a study of T cells in Graves' hyperthyroidism and ophthalmopathy. RNA transcripts gave rise to amplified TCR beta CDR3 regions. HTBI primers drove first-round RT-PCR of the TCR CDR3. A single record per CDR3 protein comes from TCRdb applying MiXCR to the multiplex PCR reads. Altogether about 560,000 distinct CDR3 sequences are present, around 15% being singletons, with the ten largest covering around a sixth. The sequenced material came from blood. Every receptor here comes from a woman younger than 35 with Graves' hyperthyroidism.

This clonotype has ten or more counts. CDR3 protein: CSAREGGPDEKLFF. The CDR3 DNA follows: TGCAGTGCTAGAGAGGGGGGACCAGATGAAAAACTGTTTTTT. The genes are TRBV20-1 and TRBJ1-4, with D possibly TRBD1 on 5 matching bases. The CDR3 extends over 14 amino acids. V lost 0 bases and J 6 bases, leaving 11 bases between the germline ends. The germline V gene encodes CDR1 DFQATT and CDR2 SNEGSKA (reference sequence).

This chain connects TRBV28 to TRBJ1-4, with D possibly TRBD1 on 5 matching bases. Per the germline V gene, CDR1 is MDHEN and CDR2 is SYDVKM. V shed 10 bases and J shed 8 bases, with 20 bases lying between them. The CDR3 extends over 14 amino acids. In DNA, the CDR3 is TGTGCCACCGCGCGGGGCCCGGGGGAAGAAAAACTGTTTTTT. Protein product: CATARGPGEEKLFF. Looking up the rest from reference TRBV28 and TRBJ1-4 gives the full variable domain: DVKVTQSSRYLVKRTGEKVFLECVQDMDHENMFWYRQDPGLGLRLIYFSYDVKMKEKGDIPEGYSVSREKKERFSLILESASTNQTSMYLCATARGPGEEKLFFGSGTQLSVL.

This chain links TRBV7-9 with TRBJ2-1; unclear D gene. Trimming removed 1 base from V and 0 bases from J, with 4 bases in between. The CDR3 has 14 amino acids. Germline CDR1 SEHNR, CDR2 FQNEAQ (reference sequence). CDR3 bases: TGTGCCAGCAGCTTAGAAATCTCCTACAATGAGCAGTTCTTC. It translates to CASSLEISYNEQFF.

This clonotype appeared many times. The CDR3 sequence: CSAGTGPSTDTQYF. The CDR3 DNA sequence: TGCAGTGCTGGGACAGGACCTAGCACAGATACGCAGTATTTT. The chain recombines TRBV20-1 with TRBJ2-3; TRBD1 matches at 8 bases. The germline V gene encodes CDR1 DFQATT and CDR2 SNEGSKA (reference sequence). J lost 0 bases, V lost 5 bases, and 4 bases had no gene match. The CDR3 spans 14 residues.

At least ten counts were recorded for this clonotype. The chain recombines TRBV6-1 with TRBJ1-5, with D uncertain. The CDR3 consists of 15 residues. The V and J ends lost 3 bases and 2 bases respectively, with 11 bases between them. CDR1 and CDR2 (germline): MNHNS, SASEGT. The CDR3: CASSDWRRGNQPQHF. The CDR3 DNA follows: TGTGCCAGCAGTGATTGGCGGCGTGGCAATCAGCCCCAGCATTTT.

This clonotype was observed a handful of times. The CDR3 coding sequence is TGCGCCAGCAGATCGACAGGGAACGAGCAGTACTTC. It yields the protein CASRSTGNEQYF. V usage is TRBV5-1 and J usage is TRBJ2-7; TRBD1 aligns across 7 bases. This CDR3 is built from 12 residues. The J segment lost 5 bases and the V segment lost 5 bases, leaving 4 bases of the junction unmatched. Germline V gene lookup returns CDR1 SGHRS and CDR2 YFSETQ.

This clonotype was seen a handful of times. V usage is TRBV24-1 and J usage is TRBJ2-7; 10 bases line up with TRBD1. This CDR3 has 14 amino acids. Germline V gene data show CDR1 as KGHDR and CDR2 as SFDVKD. V shed 5 bases, J shed 1 base, and the junction held 1 base outside the gene matches. The CDR3 nucleotides read TGTGCCACCAGTGTGGGACAGGGGTCCTACGAGCAGTACTTC. It is translated as CATSVGQGSYEQYF.

The CDR3 reads CASSYRLFSSTDTQYF. As DNA, the CDR3 is TGTGCCAGCAGTTACAGACTATTTTCTAGCACAGATACGCAGTATTTT. The genes are TRBV6-5 and TRBJ2-3; possible D gene TRBD2, 5 bases. With 2 bases removed from V and 0 bases from J, the gap between germline ends came to 12 bases. The V gene's germline CDR1 is MNHEY and CDR2 SVGAGI. CDR3 length: 16 residues.

This chain uses TRBV7-9 with TRBJ1-1; a possible D gene is TRBD1 (5 bases). The length of the CDR3 is 17 residues. The germline V and J ends were trimmed by 6 bases and 5 bases, with 25 bases remaining between them. CDR1 is SEHNR and CDR2 is FQNEAQ in the germline V gene (reference sequence). The CDR3 here is CASRPQRRPGWRTEAFF. CDR3 coding DNA: TGTGCCAGCAGACCCCAACGAAGACCAGGGTGGAGAACTGAAGCTTTCTTT.